This T cell receptor (beta chain) was retrieved from a study of T cell changes during pregnancy in multiple sclerosis. Here immunoSEQ multiplex PCR was the method, and the copy in TCRdb shows in-frame clones only, minus some. The sample contains 91,000 or so clones, about 94% of which appear only once. Germline CDR1 MNHEY, CDR2 SMNVEV (reference sequence). This CDR3 comprises 18 residues. Trimming removed 3 bases from V and 7 bases from J; junction bases left unmatched: 15. The material was peripheral blood, obtained after pregnancy. V usage is TRBV27 and J usage is TRBJ2-1; TRBD2 matches 10 bases. The sequence was obtained from a female donor with multiple sclerosis, enrolled in a pregnancy study. CDR3 residues: CASSFSGLAKVAGNEQFF. In DNA, the CDR3 is TGTGCCAGCAGTTTCTCGGGACTAGCGAAAGTGGCGGGGAATGAGCAGTTCTTC.